These 6 T cell receptor beta chains were all obtained from the same sample, sequenced in a study of T cells in localized non-small cell lung cancer. The data were produced by immunoSEQ multiplex PCR, yet TCRdb's version contains in-frame clones alone and is incomplete. The repertoire holds approximately 1,800 clones, 20% to 30% seen once, with about a tenth in the top ten. The sequenced sample was normal lung tissue next to the tumor, obtained before any cancer treatment. These receptors were taken from a male donor at least 60 years old with stage I lung adenocarcinoma.

The chain has TRBV19 and TRBJ1-5; TRBD1 aligns across 9 bases. Germline trimming cut 5 bases from V and 0 bases from J; bases unmatched to any gene: 8. Germline V gene lookup returns CDR1 LNHDA and CDR2 SQIVND (reference sequence). The CDR3 runs to 17 residues. In DNA, the CDR3 is TGTGCCAGTAGTCCGGGACAGGGAGGAATTAGCAATCAGCCCCAGCATTTT. Its protein product is CASSPGQGGISNQPQHF. The full variable domain, with the rest looked up from reference TRBV19 and TRBJ1-5, is DGGITQSPKYLFRKEGQNVTLSCEQNLNHDAMYWYRQDPGQGLRLIYYSQIVNDFQKGDIAEGYSVSREKKESFPLTVTSAQKNPTAFYLCASSPGQGGISNQPQHFGDGTRLSIL.

The CDR3 spells CASSIGTGQVNEKLFF. DNA for the CDR3: TGTGCCAGTAGTATTGGAACAGGGCAGGTTAATGAAAAACTGTTTTTT. This sequence joins TRBV19 and TRBJ1-4; TRBD1 might be the D (6 bases). The CDR3 totals 16 residues. Germline V gives CDR1 LNHDA, CDR2 SQIVND (reference sequence). V was shortened by 3 bases and J by 4 bases, with 15 bases between the two germline ends.

The chain uses TRBV28 and TRBJ1-1, with D perhaps matching TRBD1 (5 bases). Trimming took 3 bases from V and 3 from J, leaving 8 bases between them. The germline V gene has CDR1 MDHEN and CDR2 SYDVKM. The CDR3 runs 13 residues. Written as DNA, the CDR3 is TGTGCCAGCAGTTTCCTCAGGGACACTGAAGCTTTCTTT. It specifies CASSFLRDTEAFF.

This clone is labeled as medium-sized (0.01 to 0.1%). J is TRBJ1-3 and V is TRBV4-1; 7 positions agree with TRBD1. Germline V gene data show CDR1 as MGHRA and CDR2 as YSYEKL. The ends lost 3 bases at V and 1 base at J; junction bases unmatched: 6. This CDR3 is built from 16 residues. CDR3 coding DNA: TGCGCCAGCAGCCAGAAGACAGGGCTTTCTGGAAACACCATATATTTT. Its protein product is CASSQKTGLSGNTIYF.

V usage is TRBV11-3 and J usage is TRBJ1-1; 8 positions agree with TRBD1. The germline gives CDR1 SGHNT, CDR2 YENEEA. J was trimmed by 5 bases and V by 5 bases; bases with no gene match: 13. The CDR3 runs to 16 residues. The CDR3 is CASSPAQGAGGTEAFF. CDR3 coding DNA: TGTGCCAGCAGCCCCGCGCAGGGGGCTGGGGGGACTGAAGCTTTCTTT.

The rearrangement joins TRBV19 to TRBJ1-5; D is unclear. The germline V gene encodes CDR1 LNHDA and CDR2 SQIVND (reference sequence). V was cut by 1 base and J by 0 bases, with 4 bases left in between. This CDR3 has 14 residues. The CDR3 region is CASSIADSNQPQHF. The CDR3 region has the DNA TGTGCCAGTAGTATAGCAGATAGCAATCAGCCCCAGCATTTT.